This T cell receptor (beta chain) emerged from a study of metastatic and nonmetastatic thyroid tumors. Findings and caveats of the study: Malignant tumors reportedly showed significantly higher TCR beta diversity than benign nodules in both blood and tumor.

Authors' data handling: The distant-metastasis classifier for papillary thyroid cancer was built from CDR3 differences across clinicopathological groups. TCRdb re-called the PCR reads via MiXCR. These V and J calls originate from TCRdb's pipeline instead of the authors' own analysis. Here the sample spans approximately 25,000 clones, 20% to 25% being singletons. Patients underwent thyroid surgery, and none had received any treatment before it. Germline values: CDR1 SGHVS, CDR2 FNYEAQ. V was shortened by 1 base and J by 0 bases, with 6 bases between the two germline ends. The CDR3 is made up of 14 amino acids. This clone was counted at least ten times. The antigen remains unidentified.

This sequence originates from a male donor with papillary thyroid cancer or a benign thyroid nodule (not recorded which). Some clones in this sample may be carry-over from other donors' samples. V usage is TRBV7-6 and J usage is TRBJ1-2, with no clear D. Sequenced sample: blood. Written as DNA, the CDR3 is TGTGCCAGCAGCTTAGAAGGGTCTAACTATGGCTACACCTTC. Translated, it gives CASSLEGSNYGYTF.